What follows are 23 T cell receptor beta chains derived from one specimen sequenced in a study of T cells in Graves' hyperthyroidism and ophthalmopathy. TCR beta CDR3 region amplification was performed from RNA transcripts. HTBI primers were the set used in a first-round RT-PCR of the TCR CDR3. TCRdb itself ran the multiplex PCR reads through MiXCR, one entry per CDR3 protein. The sample includes 100,000 to 130,000 distinct CDR3 sequences, 16% of them seen just once. Sequencing was performed on blood. These receptors came from a woman in her forties or fifties with Graves' hyperthyroidism.

This clonotype was observed at least ten times. V is TRBV5-5 and J is TRBJ1-2; tentative D call: TRBD1 (6 bases). CDR1 is SGHKS, CDR2 YYEKEE, per germline (reference sequence). With 3 bases removed from V and 2 bases from J, the gap between germline ends came to 11 bases. CDR3 length: 14 residues. CDR3 residues: CASSWQGHNYGYTF. The CDR3, as DNA: TGTGCCAGCAGCTGGCAGGGGCACAACTATGGCTACACCTTC.

This clonotype has a count of ten or more. J is TRBJ2-6 and V is TRBV6-2 or TRBV6-3; D call uncertain. This CDR3 is 16 amino acids long. The V end lost 7 bases, the J end lost 2 bases, and 15 bases lay between the germline ends. Germline values: CDR1 MNHEY, CDR2 SVGEGT. The CDR3 sequence: CASTPNPAAGANVLTF. In DNA, the CDR3 is TGTGCCAGCACCCCAAATCCCGCGGCTGGGGCCAACGTCCTGACTTTC.

This clonotype has at least ten counts. V usage is TRBV6-1 and J usage is TRBJ2-1; D assignment may be TRBD1 or TRBD2 (5 bases each). The CDR3 length is 12 residues. Germline loops: CDR1 MNHNS, CDR2 SASEGT. V lost 6 bases and J 8 bases, leaving 11 bases between the germline ends. This CDR3 reads CASRRDQHEQFF. CDR3 coding DNA: TGTGCCAGCAGACGGGACCAGCATGAGCAGTTCTTC.

The chain carries TRBV6-1 and TRBJ2-3; 8 bases match TRBD1. The CDR3 runs to 16 residues. The germline gives CDR1 MNHNS, CDR2 SASEGT. Losses at the gene ends were 4 bases for V and 2 bases for J; bases not matched to a gene: 8. The CDR3 loop reads CASSAWDRTDTDTQYF. DNA of the CDR3: TGTGCCAGCAGTGCCTGGGACAGGACAGACACAGATACGCAGTATTTT.

This clonotype was picked up many times. The gene calls are TRBV5-4 and TRBJ2-1; D ambiguous. Deletions cut 2 bases from V and 0 bases from J, with 3 bases between. This CDR3 is 13 amino acids long. CDR1 is SGHNT, CDR2 YYREEE, per germline (reference sequence). CDR3: CASSFTSYNEQFF. The CDR3 coding sequence is TGTGCCAGCAGCTTTACCTCCTACAATGAGCAGTTCTTC.

The chain carries TRBV14 and TRBJ1-1; D unresolved. Trimming took off 6 bases at V and 3 bases at J, with 11 bases between the two ends. The length of the CDR3 is 13 residues. Germline V CDR1 and CDR2: SGHDN, FVKESK. For the CDR3, the DNA is TGTGCCAGCAGTAGGCAGCGGGACACTGAAGCTTTCTTT. Translating it yields CASSRQRDTEAFF.

This clonotype was detected many times. V and J are TRBV18 and TRBJ2-1; D is unclear. Germline V gives CDR1 KGHSH, CDR2 LQKENI. The CDR3 runs to 14 residues. The ends were cut back, 6 bases at V and 6 bases at J, with 15 bases in the middle. CDR3 sequence: CASSPEVASNEQFF. DNA for the CDR3: TGTGCCAGCTCCCCAGAAGTGGCTAGCAATGAGCAGTTCTTC.

This clonotype was detected only a few times. V usage is TRBV20-1 and J usage is TRBJ2-3; TRBD2 matches at 15 bases. The CDR3 loop spans 18 amino acids. Per the germline V gene, CDR1 is DFQATT and CDR2 is SNEGSKA (reference sequence). The V and J ends lost 6 bases and 6 bases, in that order; junction bases with no gene match: 16. CDR3: CSAPGTGTSGRWADTQYF. The CDR3 nucleotides are TGCAGTGCCCCCGGGACCGGGACTAGCGGGAGGTGGGCCGATACGCAGTATTTT.

This clonotype was counted at least ten times. The chain couples TRBV9 to TRBJ2-2; a possible D gene is TRBD2 (6 bases). Trimming shortened V by 0 bases and J by 3 bases, and 15 bases separated the two germline ends. The germline CDR1 and CDR2 sequences are SGDLS and YYNGEE. The CDR3 spans 17 residues. In DNA, the CDR3 is TGTGCCAGCAGCGTAGCTACGGGGAGGTCGGACACCGGGGAGCTGTTTTTT. Its translation is CASSVATGRSDTGELFF. The full variable domain, completed using reference TRBV9 and TRBJ2-2, is DSGVTQTPKHLITATGQRVTLRCSPRSGDLSVYWYQQSLDQGLQFLIQYYNGEERAKGNILERFSAQQFPDLHSELNLSSLELGDSALYFCASSVATGRSDTGELFFGEGSRLTVL.

Note on this clonotype: With a much larger clone just one base away, this may be a read error. The chain has TRBV12-3 or TRBV12-4 and TRBJ1-5, with TRBD1 identical over 8 bases. The CDR3 totals 14 residues. The CDR3 spells CAGSPTGGRQPQHF. In nucleotides, the CDR3 is TGTGCCGGCAGCCCTACAGGGGGTAGGCAGCCCCAGCATTTT.

This clonotype has a handful of counts. This chain links TRBV20-1 with TRBJ2-3, with a tentative D call TRBD2 (6 bases). The CDR3 runs 8 residues. The germline gives CDR1 DFQATT, CDR2 SNEGSKA (reference sequence). The DNA of the CDR3 is TGCTCTAGCGACACGCAGTATTTT. Protein: CSSDTQYF.

This clonotype was counted at least ten times. The rearrangement uses TRBV5-1 and TRBJ2-1; 9 bases are a match to TRBD2. The trim removed 7 bases at V and 4 bases at J, leaving 9 bases unmatched. CDR1 and CDR2 from the germline V gene are SGHRS and YFSETQ. This CDR3 is 15 amino acids long. CDR3 sequence (DNA): TGCGCCAGCGTGCCTCTAGCGGGATCTTACAATGAGCAGTTCTTC. It specifies CASVPLAGSYNEQFF.

This clonotype occurred many times. This chain joins TRBV20-1 and TRBJ2-1; 12 bases line up with TRBD2. Unmatched junction bases numbered 13, after V lost 3 bases and J lost 7 bases. Germline V gene sequence: CDR1 DFQATT, CDR2 SNEGSKA (reference sequence). CDR3 size: 17 residues. DNA of the CDR3: TGCAGTGCTAGTACGGGTGGGTCGACTAGCGGGAGAAATGAGCAGTTCTTC. Protein product: CSASTGGSTSGRNEQFF.

This clonotype was seen repeatedly, ten times or more. The V gene is TRBV20-1, the J gene TRBJ1-2; no firm D call. This CDR3 comprises 14 residues. V shed 0 bases and J shed 2 bases, with 10 bases lying between them. Germline V lookup: CDR1 DFQATT, CDR2 SNEGSKA (reference sequence). CDR3 protein: CSARDRWGNYGYTF. CDR3 DNA sequence: TGCAGTGCTAGAGATCGTTGGGGAAACTATGGCTACACCTTC.

The rearrangement uses TRBV28 and TRBJ1-5; D possibly corresponds to TRBD1 (6 bases). Germline lookup yields CDR1 MDHEN and CDR2 SYDVKM. The CDR3 is 15 residues long. Trimming took off 3 bases at V and 4 bases at J, with 13 bases between the two ends. CDR3: CASSLTGLTNQPQHF. In DNA form, the CDR3 reads TGTGCCAGCAGTTTGACAGGTCTTACTAATCAGCCCCAGCATTTT.

This clonotype was observed at least ten times. The CDR3, as DNA: TGTGCCAGCAGCTTCCAGGCGAGCGGGACCCAGTACTTC. Protein product: CASSFQASGTQYF. V usage is TRBV11-2 and J usage is TRBJ2-5; D might be TRBD2 (5 bases). Per the germline V gene, CDR1 is SGHAT and CDR2 is FQNNGV. The CDR3 loop spans 13 amino acids. V was shortened by 3 bases and J by 7 bases, with 12 bases between the two germline ends.

Many counts were recorded for this clonotype. V is TRBV28 and J is TRBJ2-2; 7 nucleotides agree with TRBD1. CDR1 and CDR2 (germline): MDHEN, SYDVKM. V lost 6 bases and J lost 4; bases outside the gene matches: 11. The CDR3 covers 16 residues. Here the CDR3 DNA reads TGTGCCAGCAGATCGACAGGGATCGCGATCACCGGGGAGCTGTTTTTT. As protein: CASRSTGIAITGELFF.

This clonotype was seen repeatedly, ten times or more. The chain employs TRBV10-3 and TRBJ2-2; 13 bases line up with TRBD2. Losses at the gene ends were 7 bases for V and 6 bases for J; bases not matched to a gene: 8. This CDR3 spans 16 amino acids. Germline-derived CDR1 and CDR2 are ENHRY and SYGVKD. The CDR3 DNA reads as TGTGCCATCACCCCCGGACTAGCGGGAGTTTCCGGGGAGCTGTTTTTT. This translates into CAITPGLAGVSGELFF.

This clonotype was recorded at least ten times. The V and J genes are TRBV7-9 and TRBJ1-1; D is uncertain. The CDR3 has 14 amino acids. From germline, CDR1 is SEHNR and CDR2 FQNEAQ (reference sequence). Trimming took 2 bases from V and 5 from J, leaving 12 bases between them. CDR3 amino acids: CASSLLLVGTEAFF. CDR3 DNA: TGTGCCAGCAGCTTATTACTAGTGGGGACTGAAGCTTTCTTT.

This clonotype was detected many times. V and J are TRBV20-1 and TRBJ2-3; D is unresolved. From germline, CDR1 is DFQATT and CDR2 SNEGSKA (reference sequence). This CDR3 has 13 residues. Between the trimmed V and J ends, which lost 3 bases and 0 bases, there was a span of 7 bases. CDR3 nucleotides: TGCAGTGCTAGTATGGGGAGCACAGATACGCAGTATTTT. Translating gives CSASMGSTDTQYF.

A few counts support this clonotype. The gene calls are TRBV2 and TRBJ2-5; D gene uncertain. The V gene's germline CDR1 is SNHLY and CDR2 FYNNEI. With 6 bases removed from V and 5 bases from J, the gap between germline ends came to 13 bases. The CDR3 contains 13 residues. CDR3 in amino acids: CASRDAGGETQYF. CDR3 nucleotide sequence: TGTGCCAGCAGGGACGCTGGTGGGGAGACCCAGTACTTC.

This clonotype has at least ten counts. The chain employs TRBV20-1 and TRBJ2-1, with 8 bases matching TRBD2. This CDR3 is built from 16 residues. J was trimmed by 6 bases and V by 4 bases; bases with no gene match: 14. Germline CDR1 and CDR2: DFQATT and SNEGSKA (reference sequence). CDR3 sequence: CSATTLAEGWSNEQFF. The CDR3 DNA reads TGCAGTGCTACCACACTAGCGGAGGGATGGTCCAATGAGCAGTTCTTC.

This clonotype showed up many times. The V gene is TRBV5-1, the J gene TRBJ1-4, with a weak D call TRBD1 (6 bases). V was trimmed by 2 bases and J by 0 bases, leaving 14 bases between them. Germline V CDR1 and CDR2: SGHRS, YFSETQ. This CDR3 has 17 residues. Here the CDR3 DNA reads TGCGCCAGCAGCTTACTAGGACAGAGTGCAACTAATGAAAAACTGTTTTTT. Encoded protein: CASSLLGQSATNEKLFF. Complete variable domain (other parts from reference TRBV5-1 and TRBJ1-4): KAGVTQTPRYLIKTRGQQVTLSCSPISGHRSVSWYQQTPGQGLQFLFEYFSETQRNKGNFPGRFSGRQFSNSRSEMNVSTLELGDSALYLCASSLLGQSATNEKLFFGSGTQLSVL.